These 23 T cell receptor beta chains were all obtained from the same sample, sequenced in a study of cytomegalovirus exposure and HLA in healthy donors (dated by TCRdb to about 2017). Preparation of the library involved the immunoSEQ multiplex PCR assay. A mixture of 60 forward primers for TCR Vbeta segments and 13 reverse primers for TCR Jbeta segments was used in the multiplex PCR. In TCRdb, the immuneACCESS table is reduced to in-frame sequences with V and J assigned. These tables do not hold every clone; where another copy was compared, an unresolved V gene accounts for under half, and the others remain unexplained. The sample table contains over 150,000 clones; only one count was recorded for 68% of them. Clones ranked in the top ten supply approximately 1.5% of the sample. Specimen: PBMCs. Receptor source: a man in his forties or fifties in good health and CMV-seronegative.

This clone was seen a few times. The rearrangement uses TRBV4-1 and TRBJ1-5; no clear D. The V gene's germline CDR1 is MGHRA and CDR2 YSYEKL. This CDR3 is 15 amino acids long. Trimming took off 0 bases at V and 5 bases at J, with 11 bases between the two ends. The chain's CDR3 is CASSQDSREHQPQHF. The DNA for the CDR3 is TGCGCCAGCAGCCAAGATAGCCGTGAGCATCAGCCCCAGCATTTT.

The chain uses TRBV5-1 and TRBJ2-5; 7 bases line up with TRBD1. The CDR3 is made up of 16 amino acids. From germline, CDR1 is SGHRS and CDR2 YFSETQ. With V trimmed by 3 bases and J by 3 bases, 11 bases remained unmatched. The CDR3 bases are TGCGCCAGCAGCTCCGGGACAGCTACAAGGGAAGAGACCCAGTACTTC. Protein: CASSSGTATREETQYF.

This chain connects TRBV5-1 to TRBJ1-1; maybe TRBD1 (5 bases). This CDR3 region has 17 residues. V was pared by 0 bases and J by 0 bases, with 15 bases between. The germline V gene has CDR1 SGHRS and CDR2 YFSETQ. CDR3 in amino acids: CASSLVVGGLVNTEAFF. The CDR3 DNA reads TGCGCCAGCAGCTTGGTCGTTGGGGGGTTAGTGAACACTGAAGCTTTCTTT.

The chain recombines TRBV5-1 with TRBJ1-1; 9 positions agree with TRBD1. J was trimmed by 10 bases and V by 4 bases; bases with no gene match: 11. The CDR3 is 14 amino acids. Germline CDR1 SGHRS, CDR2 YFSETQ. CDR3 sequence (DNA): TGCGCCAGCAGCGAAGGACAGGGGAGGGGGTTAGCTTTCTTT. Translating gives CASSEGQGRGLAFF.

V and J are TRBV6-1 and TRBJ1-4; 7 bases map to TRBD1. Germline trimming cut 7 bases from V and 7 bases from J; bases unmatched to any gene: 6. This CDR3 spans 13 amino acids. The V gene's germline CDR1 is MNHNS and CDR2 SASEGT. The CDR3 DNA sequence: TGTGCCAGCACTGGATGGACAGGTGAAAAACTGTTTTTT. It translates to CASTGWTGEKLFF.

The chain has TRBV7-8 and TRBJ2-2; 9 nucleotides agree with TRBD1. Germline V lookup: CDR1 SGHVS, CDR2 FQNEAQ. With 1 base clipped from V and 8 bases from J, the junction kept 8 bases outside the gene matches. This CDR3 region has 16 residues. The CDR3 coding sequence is TGTGCCAGCAGCTTAGTGCGTGGACAGGGGCCTGGGGAGCTGTTTTTT. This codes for CASSLVRGQGPGELFF.

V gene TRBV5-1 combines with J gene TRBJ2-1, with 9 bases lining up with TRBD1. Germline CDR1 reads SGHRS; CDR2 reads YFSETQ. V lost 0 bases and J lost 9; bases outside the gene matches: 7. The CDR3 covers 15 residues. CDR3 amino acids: CASSLEGQGGGEQFF. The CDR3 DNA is TGCGCCAGCAGCTTGGAGGGACAGGGAGGGGGTGAGCAGTTCTTC.

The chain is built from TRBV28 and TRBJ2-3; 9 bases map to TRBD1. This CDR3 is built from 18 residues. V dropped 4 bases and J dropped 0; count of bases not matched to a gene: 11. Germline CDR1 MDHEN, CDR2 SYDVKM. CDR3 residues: CASSSPLGQGRSTDTQYF. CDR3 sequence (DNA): TGTGCCAGCAGTTCCCCCCTAGGACAGGGGCGAAGCACAGATACGCAGTATTTT.

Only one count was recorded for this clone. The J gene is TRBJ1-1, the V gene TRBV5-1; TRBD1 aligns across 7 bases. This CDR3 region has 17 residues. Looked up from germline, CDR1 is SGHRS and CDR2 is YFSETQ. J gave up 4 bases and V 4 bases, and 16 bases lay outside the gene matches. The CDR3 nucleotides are TGCGCCAGCAGCCCCCGACAGGGTGGGGTCATAGGCACTGAAGCTTTCTTT. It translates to CASSPRQGGVIGTEAFF.

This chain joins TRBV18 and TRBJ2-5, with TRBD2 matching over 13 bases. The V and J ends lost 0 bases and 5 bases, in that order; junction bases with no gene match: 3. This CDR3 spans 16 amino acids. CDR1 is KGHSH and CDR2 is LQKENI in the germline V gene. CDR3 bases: TGTGCCAGCTCACCACCGGGACTAGCGGGGAAGGAGACCCAGTACTTC. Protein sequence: CASSPPGLAGKETQYF.

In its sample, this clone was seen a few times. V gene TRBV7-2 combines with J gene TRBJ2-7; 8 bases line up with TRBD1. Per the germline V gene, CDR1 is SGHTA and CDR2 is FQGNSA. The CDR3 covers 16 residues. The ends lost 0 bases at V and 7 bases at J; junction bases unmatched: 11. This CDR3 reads CASSLAGQGTIGEQYF. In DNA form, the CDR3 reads TGTGCCAGCAGCTTAGCAGGACAGGGTACCATAGGGGAGCAGTACTTC.

The CDR3 DNA reads as TGCGCCAGCAGCCTCTCCAGACAGGAGGCCTATGGCTACACCTTC. Protein product: CASSLSRQEAYGYTF. J is TRBJ1-2 and V is TRBV5-1, with D perhaps TRBD1 (6 bases). V lost 4 bases, J lost 4 bases, and 17 bases lay in between. CDR1 and CDR2 (germline): SGHRS, YFSETQ. There are 15 residues in the CDR3.

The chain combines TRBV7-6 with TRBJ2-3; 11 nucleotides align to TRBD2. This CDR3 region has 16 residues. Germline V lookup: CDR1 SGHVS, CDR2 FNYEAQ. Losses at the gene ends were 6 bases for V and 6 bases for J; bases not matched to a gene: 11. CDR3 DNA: TGTGCCAGCAGATCGACTAGCGGGGCAATCGGGGATACGCAGTATTTT. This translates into CASRSTSGAIGDTQYF.

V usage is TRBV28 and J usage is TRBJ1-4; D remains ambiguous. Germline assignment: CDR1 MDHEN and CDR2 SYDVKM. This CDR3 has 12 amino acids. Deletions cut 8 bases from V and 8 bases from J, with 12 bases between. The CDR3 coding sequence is TGTGCCAGCTCCCCTCTGAGGGAAAAACTGTTTTTT. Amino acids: CASSPLREKLFF.

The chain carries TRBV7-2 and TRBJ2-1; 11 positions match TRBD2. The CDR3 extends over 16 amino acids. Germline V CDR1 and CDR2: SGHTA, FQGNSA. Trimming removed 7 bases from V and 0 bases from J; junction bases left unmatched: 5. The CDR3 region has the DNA TGTGCCAGCACCGTAGCGGGGGGGAGCTCCTACAATGAGCAGTTCTTC. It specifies CASTVAGGSSYNEQFF.

The CDR3 region is CASSQDKRRSTDTQYF. DNA of the CDR3: TGTGCCAGCAGCCAAGATAAGCGAAGGAGCACAGATACGCAGTATTTT. J is TRBJ2-3 and V is TRBV14, with D hard to call. The germline gives CDR1 SGHDN, CDR2 FVKESK. Trimming removed 0 bases from V and 0 bases from J, with 10 bases in between. This CDR3 has 16 amino acids.

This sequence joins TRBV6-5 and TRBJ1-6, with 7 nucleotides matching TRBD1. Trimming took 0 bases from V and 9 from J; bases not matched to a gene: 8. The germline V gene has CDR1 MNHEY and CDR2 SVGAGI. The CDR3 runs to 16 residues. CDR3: CASSYSRRGGGSPLHF. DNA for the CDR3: TGTGCCAGCAGTTACTCCCGGAGAGGGGGCGGTTCACCCCTCCACTTT.

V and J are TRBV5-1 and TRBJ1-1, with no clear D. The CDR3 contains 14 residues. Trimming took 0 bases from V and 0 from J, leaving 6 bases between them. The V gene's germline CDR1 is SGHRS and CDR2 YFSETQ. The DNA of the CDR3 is TGCGCCAGCAGCTTGGCCGGTATGAACACTGAAGCTTTCTTT. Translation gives CASSLAGMNTEAFF.

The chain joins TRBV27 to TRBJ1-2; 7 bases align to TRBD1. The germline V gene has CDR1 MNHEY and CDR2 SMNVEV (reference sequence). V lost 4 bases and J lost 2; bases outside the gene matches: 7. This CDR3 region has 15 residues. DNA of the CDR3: TGTGCCAGCAGTTCCGGACAGGTTGAAAACTATGGCTACACCTTC. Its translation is CASSSGQVENYGYTF.

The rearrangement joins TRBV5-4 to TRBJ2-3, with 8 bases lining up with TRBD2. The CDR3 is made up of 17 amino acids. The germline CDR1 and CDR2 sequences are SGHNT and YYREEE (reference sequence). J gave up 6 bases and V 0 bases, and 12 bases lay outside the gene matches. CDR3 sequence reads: CASSLGGLAGWGDTQYF. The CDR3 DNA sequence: TGTGCCAGCAGCTTGGGGGGGCTAGCGGGCTGGGGTGATACGCAGTATTTT.

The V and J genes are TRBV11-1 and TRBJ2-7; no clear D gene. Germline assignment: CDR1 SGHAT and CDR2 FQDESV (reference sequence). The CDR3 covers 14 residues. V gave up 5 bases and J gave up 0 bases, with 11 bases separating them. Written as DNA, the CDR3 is TGTGCCAGCAGCCTCAGGCGAAGCTCCTACGAGCAGTACTTC. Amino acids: CASSLRRSSYEQYF. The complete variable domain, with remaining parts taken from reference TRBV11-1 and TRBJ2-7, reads EAEVAQSPRYKITEKSQAVAFWCDPISGHATLYWYRQILGQGPELLVQFQDESVVDDSQLPKDRFSAERLKGVDSTLKIQPAELGDSAMYLCASSLRRSSYEQYFGPGTRLTVT.

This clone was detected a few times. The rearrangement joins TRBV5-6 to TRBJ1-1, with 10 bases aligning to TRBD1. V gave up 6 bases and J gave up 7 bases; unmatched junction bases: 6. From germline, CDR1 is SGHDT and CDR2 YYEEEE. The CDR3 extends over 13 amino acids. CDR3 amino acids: CASNRQGANEAFF. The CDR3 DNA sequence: TGTGCCAGCAATCGACAGGGGGCTAATGAAGCTTTCTTT.

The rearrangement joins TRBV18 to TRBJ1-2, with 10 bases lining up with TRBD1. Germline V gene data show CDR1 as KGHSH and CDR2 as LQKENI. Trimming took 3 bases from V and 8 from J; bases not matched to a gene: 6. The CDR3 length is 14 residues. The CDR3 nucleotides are TGTGCCAGCTCACCGGGACAGGGGAGTCTAGGCTACACCTTC. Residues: CASSPGQGSLGYTF.